A single sample gave rise to the 7 T cell receptor beta chains below, sequenced in a study of beta chain features in type 1 diabetes. Regarding the study as a whole: All four CD4+ subsets of Type 1 diabetes patients contained TCRB CDR3s that were moderately but significantly shorter.

Antigens of these TCRs are unknown. Expressed TCRB transcripts were sequenced after all isolated RNA was converted to cDNA. Generated by immunoSEQ multiplex PCR, the TCRdb table keeps only in-frame clones and is missing some. The sample carries 680,000 or so clones, roughly an eighth recorded once. Sequenced sample: naive CD4+ T cells from blood. These receptors all come from a man aged 18 to 29 with type 1 diabetes.

This clone was counted a few times. The V and J genes are TRBV4-1 and TRBJ2-1; possibly TRBD2 for D (5 bases). V was trimmed by 3 bases and J by 1 base, leaving 10 bases between them. CDR1 is MGHRA, CDR2 YSYEKL, per germline. The CDR3 has 15 amino acids. The CDR3 is CASSQEVPSYNEQFF. The CDR3 DNA is TGCGCCAGCAGCCAGGAGGTCCCTTCCTACAATGAGCAGTTCTTC.

Only a few counts were recorded for this clone. V usage is TRBV7-2 and J usage is TRBJ1-6; D gene ambiguous. The CDR3 is made up of 14 amino acids. The germline V gene encodes CDR1 SGHTA and CDR2 FQGNSA. Trimming removed 5 bases from V and 11 bases from J, with 16 bases in between. The CDR3 is CASSDRWQSAPLHF. CDR3 nucleotide sequence: TGTGCCAGCAGCGATCGGTGGCAGAGCGCACCCCTCCACTTT.

This clone was seen a few times. The V and J genes are TRBV18 and TRBJ1-2, with 7 positions matching TRBD1. Germline V gene lookup returns CDR1 KGHSH and CDR2 LQKENI. There are 15 residues in the CDR3. V lost 3 bases, J lost 3 bases, and 7 bases stayed unmatched. The CDR3 protein is CASSPVEGADYGYTF. CDR3 sequence (DNA): TGTGCCAGCTCACCGGTCGAGGGGGCGGACTATGGCTACACCTTC.

The count of this clone is one. CDR3 in DNA: TGTGCCAGCAGCCTAGGGCGATTAGGCAGGGCCACCTACGAGCAGTACTTC. Its translation is CASSLGRLGRATYEQYF. The chain has TRBV7-8 and TRBJ2-7; a weak D match, TRBD1 (5 bases). This CDR3 is built from 17 residues. CDR1 is SGHVS and CDR2 is FQNEAQ in the germline V gene. V lost 5 bases and J lost 2, with 22 bases in between. The whole variable domain, remainder taken from reference TRBV7-8 and TRBJ2-7, is GAGVSQSPRYKVAKRGQDVALRCDPISGHVSLFWYQQALGQGPEFLTYFQNEAQLDKSGLPSDRFFAERPEGSVSTLKIQRTQQEDSAVYLCASSLGRLGRATYEQYFGPGTRLTVT.

Comment on this clone: Different DNA sequences within this sample yield the same CDR3. The chain combines TRBV6-5 with TRBJ1-4; D might be TRBD1 (6 bases). The CDR3 covers 14 residues. Deletions cut 2 bases from V and 5 bases from J, with 9 bases between. Germline V lookup: CDR1 MNHEY, CDR2 SVGAGI. The CDR3 here is CASSYRGSNEKLFF. The CDR3 DNA sequence: TGTGCCAGCAGTTACAGGGGGAGCAATGAAAAACTGTTTTTT.

This clone was counted a few times. The identical CDR3 is also encoded by other nucleotide sequences in the sample. This chain joins TRBV27 and TRBJ1-1; no clear D. Trimming shortened V by 3 bases and J by 1 base, and 3 bases separated the two germline ends. Germline V gives CDR1 MNHEY, CDR2 SMNVEV (reference sequence). This CDR3 region has 12 residues. The CDR3 loop reads CASSFGNTEAFF. The CDR3 DNA reads TGTGCCAGCAGTTTCGGGAACACTGAAGCTTTCTTT.

This clone has a handful of counts. The chain links TRBV7-9 to TRBJ1-1, with D unclear. Germline-derived CDR1 and CDR2 are SEHNR and FQNEAQ (reference sequence). The CDR3 has 16 residues. The ends were cut back, 1 base at V and 3 bases at J, with 15 bases in the middle. The DNA for the CDR3 is TGTGCCAGCAGCTTAGTTCCTGGTGGCTTGGACACTGAAGCTTTCTTT. Amino acid sequence: CASSLVPGGLDTEAFF.